The 3 T cell receptor beta chains given below trace back to one sample, sequenced in a study of T cell repertoires in cytomegalovirus infection. TCRdb analysed the reads with MiXCR anew, one entry per CDR3 protein. This sample has around 450,000 distinct CDR3 sequences, with approximately 33% found just once. Input material: PBMCs. All receptors derive from a human donor in good health (CMV status not recorded). Some clones in this sample may be carry-over from other donors' samples.

The chain links TRBV12-3 or TRBV12-4 to TRBJ2-1, with 7 bases lining up with TRBD1. The ends lost 1 base at V and 8 bases at J; junction bases unmatched: 5. This CDR3 is 14 amino acids long. The CDR3 region has the DNA TGTGCCAGCAGTTTAGGAAAGGGGGCGGATGAGCAGTTCTTC. This gives the protein CASSLGKGADEQFF.

Notes on this clonotype: A much larger clone lies a single base off, so this may be a read error. The chain recombines TRBV7-2 with TRBJ1-1; tentatively, D is TRBD1 (6 bases). The germline V gene encodes CDR1 SGHTA and CDR2 FQGNSA. V shed 5 bases and J shed 0 bases, with 13 bases lying between them. This CDR3 has 15 amino acids. CDR3 sequence: CASSQNRVMNTEAFF. CDR3 sequence (DNA): TGTGCCAGCAGCCAAAACAGGGTAATGAACACTGAAGCTTTCTTT. The full variable domain, with the rest looked up from reference TRBV7-2 and TRBJ1-1, is GAGVSQSPSNKVTEKGKDVELRCDPISGHTALYWYRQSLGQGLEFLIYFQGNSAPDKSGLPSDRFSAERTGGSVSTLTIQRTQQEDSAVYLCASSQNRVMNTEAFFGQGTRLTVV.

This clonotype was found a few times. V and J are TRBV15 and TRBJ1-4; maybe TRBD1 (5 bases). In germline, CDR1 is LNHNV, CDR2 YYDKDF (reference sequence). The V end was cut by 0 bases, the J end by 5 bases, with 10 bases between. The CDR3 is made up of 15 amino acids. CDR3 sequence reads: CATSREVRVNEKLFF. Written as DNA, the CDR3 is TGTGCCACCAGCAGAGAGGTCAGGGTCAATGAAAAACTGTTTTTT. The whole variable domain, remainder taken from reference TRBV15 and TRBJ1-4, is DAMVIQNPRYQVTQFGKPVTLSCSQTLNHNVMYWYQQKSSQAPKLLFHYYDKDFNNEADTPDNFQSRRPNTSFCFLDIRSPGLGDTAMYLCATSREVRVNEKLFFGSGTQLSVL.